Listed below are T cell receptor beta chains from one sample, sequenced in a study of blood T cell repertoires in COVID-19. Sequencing used immunoSEQ multiplex PCR; TCRdb keeps in-frame clones, though not all of them. The sample contains more than 85,000 clones, about 76% of which appear only once. The sample consisted of peripheral blood. The source of these receptors is a woman aged 65 to 85 with acute or convalescent COVID-19. Both conserved end residues are part of each CDR3. D genes are given only for firm matches. Part of the rows lack a size; the others show once, few, many or a class for expanded clones.

d_gene: TRBD2
abundance: once
v_gene: TRBV15
j_gene: TRBJ2-5
CDR3aa: CATSRDGTSGQETQYF
CDR3nt: TGTGCCACCAGCAGAGACGGGACTAGCGGGCAAGAGACCCAGTACTTC

d_gene: NA
abundance: NA
v_gene: TRBV6-5
j_gene: TRBJ1-3
CDR3aa: CASSSGRHRNTIYF
CDR3nt: TGTGCCAGCAGTTCCGGCCGACACCGAAACACCATATATTTT

d_gene: NA
abundance: NA
v_gene: TRBV27
j_gene: TRBJ1-1
CDR3aa: CASTKWGAEAFF
CDR3nt: TGTGCCAGCACTAAATGGGGCGCTGAAGCTTTCTTT

d_gene: NA
abundance: NA
v_gene: TRBV5-5
j_gene: TRBJ1-1
CDR3aa: CASSFPPGNTEAFF
CDR3nt: TGTGCCAGCAGCTTTCCGCCCGGGAACACTGAAGCTTTCTTT

d_gene: TRBD1
abundance: NA
v_gene: TRBV5-1
j_gene: TRBJ1-4
CDR3aa: CASSLEGTGREKLFF
CDR3nt: TGCGCCAGCAGCTTGGAAGGGACAGGCCGTGAAAAACTGTTTTTT

d_gene: NA
abundance: few
v_gene: TRBV20-1
j_gene: TRBJ1-2
CDR3aa: CSASSGYTF
CDR3nt: TGCAGTGCTAGCTCTGGCTACACCTTC

d_gene: NA
abundance: NA
v_gene: TRBV7-2
j_gene: TRBJ2-3
CDR3aa: CASSLDGGETDTQYF
CDR3nt: TGTGCCAGCAGCTTAGATGGCGGGGAGACGGATACGCAGTATTTT

d_gene: TRBD1
abundance: NA
v_gene: TRBV11-2
j_gene: TRBJ1-1
CDR3aa: CASSSVTGWAEAFF
CDR3nt: TGTGCCAGCAGCTCCGTGACAGGGTGGGCTGAAGCTTTCTTT

d_gene: TRBD1
abundance: few
v_gene: TRBV6-5
j_gene: TRBJ2-5
CDR3aa: CASSSIDRGRETQYF
CDR3nt: TGTGCCAGCAGTTCGATTGACAGGGGGCGGGAGACCCAGTACTTC

d_gene: TRBD1
abundance: NA
v_gene: TRBV7-9
j_gene: TRBJ2-5
CDR3aa: CASSTIGQGQETQYF
CDR3nt: TGTGCCAGCAGCACGATCGGACAGGGGCAAGAGACCCAGTACTTC

d_gene: TRBD2
abundance: NA
v_gene: TRBV11-2
j_gene: TRBJ2-7
CDR3aa: CASSFSGGSYEQYF
CDR3nt: TGTGCCAGCAGCTTTAGCGGGGGTTCATACGAGCAGTACTTC

d_gene: NA
abundance: NA
v_gene: TRBV27
j_gene: TRBJ1-2
CDR3aa: CASGRGRGGYTF
CDR3nt: TGTGCCAGCGGGCGCGGGCGGGGAGGCTACACCTTC

d_gene: NA
abundance: NA
v_gene: TRBV18
j_gene: TRBJ1-1
CDR3aa: CASSPRVSGTMNTEAFF
CDR3nt: TGTGCCAGCTCACCACGGGTATCAGGGACTATGAACACTGAAGCTTTCTTT

d_gene: TRBD2
abundance: NA
v_gene: TRBV2
j_gene: TRBJ2-1
CDR3aa: CASSESGRDYNEQFF
CDR3nt: TGTGCCAGCAGTGAATCGGGGAGGGACTACAATGAGCAGTTCTTC

d_gene: NA
abundance: NA
v_gene: TRBV4-1
j_gene: TRBJ1-1
CDR3aa: CASSQASPRGGRMNTEAFF
CDR3nt: TGCGCCAGCAGCCAAGCATCCCCACGGGGAGGGAGGATGAACACTGAAGCTTTCTTT

d_gene: NA
abundance: NA
v_gene: TRBV28
j_gene: TRBJ1-2
CDR3aa: CASSLVSRGYGYTF
CDR3nt: TGTGCCAGCAGTTTAGTTTCGCGAGGTTATGGCTACACCTTC

d_gene: NA
abundance: NA
v_gene: TRBV9
j_gene: TRBJ2-5
CDR3aa: CASSGLGGETQYF
CDR3nt: TGTGCCAGCAGCGGTCTCGGAGGGGAGACCCAGTACTTC

d_gene: NA
abundance: NA
v_gene: TRBV7-2
j_gene: TRBJ1-2
CDR3aa: CASSPGGQGRYGYTF
CDR3nt: TGTGCCAGCAGCCCCGGGGGGCAGGGTCGGTATGGCTACACCTTC

d_gene: NA
abundance: NA
v_gene: TRBV5-1
j_gene: TRBJ1-5
CDR3aa: CASSLAGRDNQPQHF
CDR3nt: TGCGCCAGCAGCTTGGCCGGGCGGGACAATCAGCCCCAGCATTTT

d_gene: NA
abundance: NA
v_gene: TRBV5-6
j_gene: TRBJ1-2
CDR3aa: CASSLGHQANYGYTF
CDR3nt: TGTGCCAGCAGCTTGGGACACCAAGCTAACTATGGCTACACCTTC

d_gene: TRBD1
abundance: NA
v_gene: TRBV5-1
j_gene: TRBJ2-1
CDR3aa: CASSPRDSYRNEQFF
CDR3nt: TGCGCCAGCAGCCCCCGGGACAGCTATAGAAATGAGCAGTTCTTC

d_gene: NA
abundance: NA
v_gene: TRBV11-2
j_gene: TRBJ1-4
CDR3aa: CASSLGLGEKLFF
CDR3nt: TGTGCCAGCAGCTTGGGACTTGGTGAAAAACTGTTTTTT

d_gene: NA
abundance: NA
v_gene: TRBV29-1
j_gene: TRBJ2-7
CDR3aa: CSVWTSYEQYF
CDR3nt: TGCAGCGTTTGGACTTCCTACGAGCAGTACTTC

d_gene: NA
abundance: NA
v_gene: TRBV5-1
j_gene: TRBJ1-6
CDR3aa: CASSLSGGDNSPLHF
CDR3nt: TGCGCCAGCAGCTTGTCGGGGGGTGATAATTCACCCCTCCACTTT

d_gene: NA
abundance: NA
v_gene: TRBV19
j_gene: TRBJ1-6
CDR3aa: CASSPYRDNSPLHF
CDR3nt: TGTGCCAGTAGTCCTTACAGGGACAATTCACCCCTCCACTTT

d_gene: NA
abundance: NA
v_gene: TRBV11-3
j_gene: TRBJ2-5
CDR3aa: CASSLDRGLGETQYF
CDR3nt: TGTGCCAGCAGCTTAGACAGGGGCCTTGGGGAGACCCAGTACTTC

d_gene: NA
abundance: once
v_gene: TRBV4-1
j_gene: TRBJ1-2
CDR3aa: CASSQDRGLGYGYTF
CDR3nt: TGCGCCAGCAGCCAAGATCGAGGTCTTGGCTATGGCTACACCTTC

d_gene: NA
abundance: once
v_gene: TRBV6-5
j_gene: TRBJ1-2
CDR3aa: CATPGDVYGYTF
CDR3nt: TGTGCCACCCCGGGGGATGTCTATGGCTACACCTTC

d_gene: NA
abundance: NA
v_gene: TRBV30
j_gene: TRBJ2-5
CDR3aa: CACRGPRETQYF
CDR3nt: TGTGCCTGCCGCGGGCCGCGAGAGACCCAGTACTTC

d_gene: TRBD1
abundance: few
v_gene: TRBV30
j_gene: TRBJ1-4
CDR3aa: CAWSGKGTGKEKLFF
CDR3nt: TGTGCCTGGAGTGGAAAAGGGACAGGGAAAGAAAAACTGTTTTTT

d_gene: NA
abundance: NA
v_gene: TRBV6-5
j_gene: TRBJ1-5
CDR3aa: CASKVLGEKPQHF
CDR3nt: TGTGCCAGCAAAGTTCTTGGGGAGAAGCCCCAGCATTTT

d_gene: TRBD1
abundance: NA
v_gene: TRBV15
j_gene: TRBJ1-3
CDR3aa: CATSRPTGPSGNTIYF
CDR3nt: TGTGCCACCAGCAGACCGACAGGGCCCAGCGGAAACACCATATATTTT

d_gene: TRBD1
abundance: NA
v_gene: TRBV5-1
j_gene: TRBJ2-2
CDR3aa: CASSLEGAGELFF
CDR3nt: TGCGCCAGCAGCTTGGAGGGGGCTGGGGAGCTGTTTTTT

d_gene: TRBD1
abundance: NA
v_gene: TRBV5-6
j_gene: TRBJ1-2
CDR3aa: CASSYPRTGWGGYTF
CDR3nt: TGTGCCAGCAGCTATCCACGGACAGGGTGGGGTGGCTACACCTTC

d_gene: NA
abundance: NA
v_gene: TRBV19
j_gene: TRBJ1-6
CDR3aa: CASSILAASGNSPLHF
CDR3nt: TGTGCCAGTAGTATTCTGGCGGCCAGTGGGAATTCACCCCTCCACTTT

d_gene: NA
abundance: NA
v_gene: TRBV9
j_gene: TRBJ2-7
CDR3aa: CASSVEGRGVHEQYF
CDR3nt: TGTGCCAGCAGCGTAGAGGGCAGGGGAGTCCACGAGCAGTACTTC

d_gene: NA
abundance: NA
v_gene: TRBV28
j_gene: TRBJ1-3
CDR3aa: CASSTGNTIYF
CDR3nt: TGTGCCAGCTCAACTGGAAACACCATATATTTT

d_gene: NA
abundance: NA
v_gene: TRBV24-1
j_gene: TRBJ1-1
CDR3aa: CATSGQSGTEAFF
CDR3nt: TGTGCCACCAGCGGACAGTCAGGCACTGAAGCTTTCTTT

d_gene: TRBD1
abundance: NA
v_gene: TRBV18
j_gene: TRBJ2-5
CDR3aa: CASSQRQGTGETQYF
CDR3nt: TGTGCCAGCTCACAGAGACAGGGTACAGGAGAGACCCAGTACTTC

d_gene: TRBD1
abundance: NA
v_gene: TRBV28
j_gene: TRBJ2-5
CDR3aa: CASSPTGAAQETQYF
CDR3nt: TGTGCCAGCAGTCCTACAGGGGCCGCCCAAGAGACCCAGTACTTC

d_gene: NA
abundance: NA
v_gene: TRBV5-6
j_gene: TRBJ1-1
CDR3aa: CASSFHTEAFF
CDR3nt: TGTGCCAGCAGTTTTCATACTGAAGCTTTCTTT

d_gene: TRBD1
abundance: NA
v_gene: TRBV18
j_gene: TRBJ1-5
CDR3aa: CASSPTGDQPQHF
CDR3nt: TGTGCCAGCTCACCGACAGGGGATCAGCCCCAGCATTTT

d_gene: TRBD1
abundance: NA
v_gene: TRBV5-1
j_gene: TRBJ2-7
CDR3aa: CASSLDDRVGYEQYF
CDR3nt: TGCGCCAGCAGCTTGGATGACAGGGTTGGATACGAGCAGTACTTC

d_gene: NA
abundance: NA
v_gene: TRBV2
j_gene: TRBJ1-1
CDR3aa: CASSVEMQLNTEAFF
CDR3nt: TGTGCCAGCAGTGTCGAGATGCAACTGAACACTGAAGCTTTCTTT

d_gene: TRBD2
abundance: NA
v_gene: TRBV10-3
j_gene: TRBJ2-3
CDR3aa: CAISGLPAGYHTDTQYF
CDR3nt: TGTGCCATCAGTGGCCTACCAGCGGGGTACCACACAGATACGCAGTATTTT

d_gene: NA
abundance: NA
v_gene: TRBV5-1
j_gene: TRBJ2-6
CDR3aa: CASSLFVSSGANVLTF
CDR3nt: TGCGCCAGCAGCTTGTTCGTTAGCTCTGGGGCCAACGTCCTGACTTTC

d_gene: TRBD1
abundance: once
v_gene: TRBV5-6
j_gene: TRBJ2-7
CDR3aa: CASRPGTGGAEQYF
CDR3nt: TGTGCCAGCCGCCCGGGGACAGGGGGCGCTGAGCAGTACTTC

d_gene: NA
abundance: NA
v_gene: TRBV7-6
j_gene: TRBJ2-7
CDR3aa: CASSLRQPAYEQYF
CDR3nt: TGTGCCAGCAGCTTAAGACAGCCTGCCTACGAGCAGTACTTC

d_gene: NA
abundance: NA
v_gene: TRBV18
j_gene: TRBJ2-6
CDR3aa: CASSDKPQAGANVLTF
CDR3nt: TGTGCCAGCTCAGATAAACCGCAGGCTGGGGCCAACGTCCTGACTTTC

d_gene: TRBD2
abundance: once
v_gene: TRBV24-1
j_gene: TRBJ2-3
CDR3aa: CATSDFWGGGTDTQYF
CDR3nt: TGTGCCACCAGTGATTTTTGGGGAGGGGGCACAGATACGCAGTATTTT

d_gene: NA
abundance: NA
v_gene: TRBV7-2
j_gene: TRBJ1-1
CDR3aa: CASSPSAVTEAFF
CDR3nt: TGTGCCAGCAGCCCAAGCGCCGTCACTGAAGCTTTCTTT

d_gene: TRBD1
abundance: NA
v_gene: TRBV7-9
j_gene: TRBJ1-4
CDR3aa: CASSLSGQGGEKLFF
CDR3nt: TGTGCCAGCAGCTTAAGCGGCCAGGGGGGTGAAAAACTGTTTTTT

d_gene: NA
abundance: once
v_gene: TRBV11-2
j_gene: TRBJ1-3
CDR3aa: CASSAHGGSAGNTIYF
CDR3nt: TGTGCCAGCAGCGCCCACGGGGGAAGCGCTGGAAACACCATATATTTT